Following are 23 T cell receptor beta chains from one sample sequenced in a study of cytomegalovirus exposure and HLA in healthy donors. Researchers ran the PCR with 60 Vbeta and 13 Jbeta primers. Only in-frame clones appear in the TCRdb table, and some are missing; sequencing was by immunoSEQ multiplex PCR. The sample contains under 150,000 clones, 75% of which appear only once. Sequenced sample: PBMCs. The receptors stem from a woman aged 18-29 years in good health and CMV-seronegative.

V usage is TRBV4-1 and J usage is TRBJ1-4, with D possibly being TRBD1 (5 bases). Trimming removed 1 base at V and 3 bases at J, with 24 bases between. CDR3 size: 20 residues. In germline, CDR1 is MGHRA, CDR2 YSYEKL. The CDR3 sequence: CASSQAEWGLGDWANEKLFF. The DNA for the CDR3 is TGCGCCAGCAGCCAAGCGGAGTGGGGCCTTGGAGATTGGGCTAATGAAAAACTGTTTTTT.

J is TRBJ2-3 and V is TRBV2; TRBD2 agrees at 8 bases. CDR1 is SNHLY, CDR2 FYNNEI, per germline. CDR3 length equals 16 residues. V dropped 2 bases and J dropped 4; count of bases not matched to a gene: 8. The CDR3 DNA reads TGTGCCAGCAGTGAATGGAATAGCGGGGTTCCAGATACGCAGTATTTT. It translates to CASSEWNSGVPDTQYF.

The genes are TRBV6-1 and TRBJ2-1; 7 bases agree with TRBD2. The V and J ends lost 3 bases and 3 bases, in that order; junction bases with no gene match: 11. CDR3 length equals 17 residues. Germline V gene sequence: CDR1 MNHNS, CDR2 SASEGT. This chain's CDR3 is CASSDFSASGHYNEQFF. CDR3 bases: TGTGCCAGCAGTGATTTCTCGGCTAGCGGACACTACAATGAGCAGTTCTTC.

The chain uses TRBV29-1 and TRBJ2-2; 7 bases are shared with TRBD1. Germline V lookup: CDR1 SQVTM, CDR2 ANQGSEA. V dropped 5 bases and J dropped 8; count of bases not matched to a gene: 5. The CDR3 sequence is 12 residues long. The CDR3 DNA follows: TGCAGCGTTACTAAGACAGGGGGGGAGCTGTTTTTT. Protein: CSVTKTGGELFF.

CDR3 protein: CASSIGQVPTEAFF. The CDR3 bases are TGTGCCAGTAGTATCGGACAGGTGCCCACTGAAGCTTTCTTT. The rearrangement uses TRBV19 and TRBJ1-1; the match to TRBD1 covers 7 bases. CDR3 size: 14 residues. Germline CDR1 reads LNHDA; CDR2 reads SQIVND (reference sequence). V lost 3 bases, J lost 4 bases, and 5 bases stayed unmatched.

The chain employs TRBV19 and TRBJ1-1; no reliable D call. The V end was cut by 3 bases, the J end by 1 base, with 9 bases between. Germline CDR1 reads LNHDA; CDR2 reads SQIVND (reference sequence). The CDR3 has 14 amino acids. The CDR3 DNA follows: TGTGCCAGTAGTATTAGCCTTAAGAACACTGAAGCTTTCTTT. It is translated as CASSISLKNTEAFF.

This chain uses TRBV30 with TRBJ2-5; D ambiguous. Germline CDR1 is GTSNPN and CDR2 is SVGIG (reference sequence). Trimming shortened V by 0 bases and J by 5 bases, and 7 bases separated the two germline ends. This CDR3 is built from 12 residues. CDR3 region: CAWSVEWETQYF. As DNA, the CDR3 is TGTGCCTGGAGTGTAGAGTGGGAGACCCAGTACTTC.

The rearrangement uses TRBV5-1 and TRBJ1-2; a weak D match, TRBD1 (5 bases). The V gene lost 0 bases and the J gene lost 2 bases, with 11 bases spanning the gap. The CDR3 consists of 15 residues. Germline V CDR1 and CDR2: SGHRS, YFSETQ. Written as DNA, the CDR3 is TGCGCCAGCAGCTTGGATCCCGGGGGGAACTATGGCTACACCTTC. Residues: CASSLDPGGNYGYTF.

In its sample, this clone was seen once. This rearrangement joins TRBV29-1 to TRBJ2-1; 8 nucleotides agree with TRBD1. CDR3 length: 14 residues. CDR1 and CDR2 from the germline V gene are SQVTM and ANQGSEA. J gave up 5 bases and V 8 bases, and 11 bases lay outside the gene matches. The CDR3 nucleotides are TGCAGCTCAGTGGACAGGGCACATAACAATGAGCAGTTCTTC. It yields the protein CSSVDRAHNNEQFF.

This clone has only one observation. The genes are TRBV15 and TRBJ2-3, with TRBD2 as a possible D gene (7 bases). CDR1 and CDR2 from the germline V gene are LNHNV and YYDKDF (reference sequence). The CDR3 is made up of 14 amino acids. The V and J ends lost 4 bases and 3 bases respectively, with 11 bases between them. The CDR3 region has the DNA TGTGCCACCAGCACCGGGGGGCCTACAGATACGCAGTATTTT. Amino acids: CATSTGGPTDTQYF.

The genes are TRBV6-5 and TRBJ1-5, with a tentative D call TRBD1 (5 bases). Germline V gene data show CDR1 as MNHEY and CDR2 as SVGAGI. The CDR3 consists of 16 residues. The V end was cut by 0 bases, the J end by 5 bases, with 14 bases between. The CDR3 sequence is CASSYSSQGLYQPQHF. In nucleotides, the CDR3 is TGTGCCAGCAGTTACTCGTCGCAGGGCCTATATCAGCCCCAGCATTTT.

This clone was picked up a small number of times. The CDR3 does not end in the conserved phenylalanine or tryptophan, so this is likely a read error. This rearrangement joins TRBV30 to TRBJ2-2, with TRBD1 identical over 8 bases. V shed 8 bases, J shed 6 bases, and the junction held 8 bases outside the gene matches. Germline V gene sequence: CDR1 GTSNPN, CDR2 SVGIG (reference sequence). This CDR3 is 13 amino acids long. The CDR3 DNA reads as TGTGCCAGTGGACAGGGAAGGCCCGGGGAGCTGTTTGTT. Encoded protein: CASGQGRPGELFV.

This chain links TRBV19 with TRBJ2-5; no reliable D call. The germline V and J ends were trimmed by 6 bases and 5 bases, with 13 bases remaining between them. The length of the CDR3 is 13 residues. Looked up from germline, CDR1 is LNHDA and CDR2 is SQIVND (reference sequence). CDR3 coding DNA: TGTGCCAGTAGCCCTCGACTTAGGGAGACCCAGTACTTC. This translates into CASSPRLRETQYF.

The chain has TRBV7-9 and TRBJ1-6; 7 bases are shared with TRBD1. Germline CDR1 SEHNR, CDR2 FQNEAQ (reference sequence). Trimming removed 5 bases from V and 10 bases from J; junction bases left unmatched: 2. This CDR3 region has 12 residues. The CDR3 nucleotides are TGTGCCAGCAGCCAGGGGGAGTCACCCCTCCACTTT. Residues: CASSQGESPLHF.

In DNA form, the CDR3 reads TGTGCCAGCAGTCCCCGGCTGGGGAGAGAAGATACGCAGTATTTT. Its protein product is CASSPRLGREDTQYF. V is TRBV27 and J is TRBJ2-3; TRBD2 might be the D (5 bases). V was pared by 5 bases and J by 5 bases, with 17 bases between. The CDR3 loop spans 15 amino acids. Germline V gene data show CDR1 as MNHEY and CDR2 as SMNVEV (reference sequence).

The rearrangement uses TRBV27 and TRBJ2-1; 12 bases match TRBD1. The germline V gene has CDR1 MNHEY and CDR2 SMNVEV (reference sequence). Losses at the gene ends were 1 base for V and 12 bases for J; bases not matched to a gene: 13. The CDR3 extends over 17 amino acids. The CDR3 nucleotides are TGTGCCAGCAGTTTATATTCCGGGACAGGGGGCGTAAGCGGGCAGTTCTTC. Protein: CASSLYSGTGGVSGQFF.

The chain uses TRBV4-1 and TRBJ1-2; 8 bases fit TRBD1. The CDR3 extends over 13 amino acids. Germline V lookup: CDR1 MGHRA, CDR2 YSYEKL. V dropped 3 bases and J dropped 7; count of bases not matched to a gene: 4. The CDR3 nucleotides are TGCGCCAGCAGCCACACACAGGGGGGTGGCTACACCTTC. Its protein product is CASSHTQGGGYTF.

The rearrangement links TRBV28 to TRBJ1-4, with TRBD1 matching over 7 bases. CDR3 length: 15 amino acids. Germline CDR1 reads MDHEN; CDR2 reads SYDVKM. With 3 bases clipped from V and 6 bases from J, the junction kept 7 bases outside the gene matches. The DNA for the CDR3 is TGTGCCAGCAGTTTGAGGGGGCCTGGGGATGAAAAACTGTTTTTT. This codes for CASSLRGPGDEKLFF. The full variable domain, with the rest looked up from reference TRBV28 and TRBJ1-4, is DVKVTQSSRYLVKRTGEKVFLECVQDMDHENMFWYRQDPGLGLRLIYFSYDVKMKEKGDIPEGYSVSREKKERFSLILESASTNQTSMYLCASSLRGPGDEKLFFGSGTQLSVL.

The chain couples TRBV19 to TRBJ2-7; 7 bases agree with TRBD2. The CDR3 consists of 14 residues. V lost 4 bases, J lost 0 bases, and 3 bases stayed unmatched. The germline CDR1 and CDR2 sequences are LNHDA and SQIVND (reference sequence). The CDR3 region has the DNA TGTGCCAGTAGTACCCGGACTAGCTCCTACGAGCAGTACTTC. Its protein is CASSTRTSSYEQYF.

This chain joins TRBV5-6 and TRBJ1-2; the D gene is possibly TRBD1 (6 bases). The CDR3 spans 14 residues. Germline lookup yields CDR1 SGHDT and CDR2 YYEEEE. V shed 4 bases and J shed 2 bases, with 12 bases lying between them. CDR3 sequence (DNA): TGTGCCAGCAGCACACAGGGCTGGAACTATGGCTACACCTTC. Translation: CASSTQGWNYGYTF.

This clone was observed a few times. V gene TRBV5-1 combines with J gene TRBJ2-7, with D tentatively TRBD2 (6 bases). Germline CDR1 reads SGHRS; CDR2 reads YFSETQ. The V end lost 4 bases, the J end lost 3 bases, and 14 bases lay between the germline ends. CDR3 length equals 14 residues. This CDR3 reads CASSGGLGLYEQYF. The CDR3, as DNA: TGCGCCAGCAGCGGAGGGCTTGGACTCTACGAGCAGTACTTC.

The chain joins TRBV15 to TRBJ2-3, with D perhaps TRBD2 (7 bases). The V end was cut by 0 bases, the J end by 4 bases, with 11 bases between. Germline V CDR1 and CDR2: LNHNV, YYDKDF (reference sequence). CDR3 size: 15 residues. This chain's CDR3 is CATSRDGGGPDTQYF. The CDR3 nucleotides read TGTGCCACCAGCAGAGATGGGGGGGGCCCAGATACGCAGTATTTT.

The chain couples TRBV7-2 to TRBJ2-7; possibly TRBD1 for D (8 bases). CDR1 is SGHTA and CDR2 is FQGNSA in the germline V gene. V dropped 1 base and J dropped 2 bases, with 15 bases sitting between them. The CDR3 is 16 amino acids. CDR3 amino acids: CASSLVRQGTTYEQYF. CDR3 DNA sequence: TGTGCCAGCAGCTTAGTGCGACAGGGGACTACCTACGAGCAGTACTTC.